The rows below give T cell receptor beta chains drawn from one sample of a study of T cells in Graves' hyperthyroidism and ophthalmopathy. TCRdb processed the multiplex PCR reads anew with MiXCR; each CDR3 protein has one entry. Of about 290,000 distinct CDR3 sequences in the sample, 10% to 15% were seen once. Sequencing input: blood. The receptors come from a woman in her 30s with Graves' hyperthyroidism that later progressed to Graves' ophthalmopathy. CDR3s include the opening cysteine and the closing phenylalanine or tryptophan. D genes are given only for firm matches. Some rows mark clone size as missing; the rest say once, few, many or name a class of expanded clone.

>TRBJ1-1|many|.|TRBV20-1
TGCAGTGCTAGAGTCAGGGGTACTGAAGCTTTCTTT
CSARVRGTEAFF
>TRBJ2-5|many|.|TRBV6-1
TGTGCCAGCACTATGAGCACCCAAGAGACCCAGTACTTC
CASTMSTQETQYF
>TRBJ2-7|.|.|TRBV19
TGTGCCAGTAGTAATGCCCCGTCGGTGACCCCCTACGAGCAGTACTTC
CASSNAPSVTPYEQYF
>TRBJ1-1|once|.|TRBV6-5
TGTGCCAGCAGTTACTCACCTGTTCGGGTGGGGGCGGACAGTGAAGCTTTCTTT
CASSYSPVRVGADSEAFF
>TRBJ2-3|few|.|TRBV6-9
TGTGCCAGCAGTTACGTAAGACTACCTCCTTCCAGTGATACGCAGTATTTT
CASSYVRLPPSSDTQYF
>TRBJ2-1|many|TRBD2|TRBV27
TGTGCCAGCAGTTTGGCGTCTAGCGGGAGGGTAGAGCAGTTCTTC
CASSLASSGRVEQFF
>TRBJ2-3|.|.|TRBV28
TGTGCCAGCAGTTTATTGAGGGGGACAGATACGCAGTATTTT
CASSLLRGTDTQYF
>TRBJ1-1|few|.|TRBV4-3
TGCGCCAGCAGCCAAGACCGTGCAGGGGCGGCTTTCTTT
CASSQDRAGAAFF
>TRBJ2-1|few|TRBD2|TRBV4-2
TGTGCCAGCAGCGAAGCTGGGGCGGGAGCCCACTACAATGAGCAGTTCTTC
CASSEAGAGAHYNEQFF
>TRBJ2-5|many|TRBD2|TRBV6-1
TGTGCCAGCAGTTATTATGCGGGAGCAGAGACCCAGTACTTC
CASSYYAGAETQYF